This passage covers 29 T cell receptor beta chains from one sample sequenced in a study of T cell responses to AZD1222 COVID-19 vaccine. TCRdb's table, derived via immunoSEQ multiplex PCR, lists solely in-frame clones and lacks some. Here the sample spans about 150,000 clones, 90% to 95% being singletons. The specimen comprised peripheral blood, sampled on day 0 of AZD1222 vaccination. The receptors shown here come from an adult in good health.

The V and J genes are TRBV6-5 and TRBJ1-6; D gene ambiguous. The CDR3 covers 14 residues. V was clipped by 0 bases and J by 7 bases, with 7 bases between them. The germline V gene encodes CDR1 MNHEY and CDR2 SVGAGI. CDR3 sequence reads: CASSYSNFNSPLHF. In DNA, the CDR3 is TGTGCCAGCAGTTACTCGAACTTCAATTCACCCCTCCACTTT.

There are a few counts of this clone. The chain is built from TRBV7-9 and TRBJ2-7, with 7 bases matching TRBD1. Germline V gene lookup returns CDR1 SEHNR and CDR2 FQNEAQ (reference sequence). V dropped 1 base and J dropped 6; count of bases not matched to a gene: 3. The CDR3 length is 13 residues. The CDR3 is CASSLVSGGEQYV. CDR3 in DNA: TGTGCCAGCAGCTTAGTTTCAGGGGGCGAGCAGTACGTC.

The chain has TRBV6-5 and TRBJ1-2; D not certain. The CDR3 consists of 15 residues. V lost 3 bases to trimming and J lost 0 bases, with 11 bases between them. Germline V gene data show CDR1 as MNHEY and CDR2 as SVGAGI. CDR3 region: CASSYVGSPNYGYTF. The CDR3 DNA sequence: TGTGCCAGCAGTTATGTGGGCAGTCCTAACTATGGCTACACCTTC.

To note about this clone: Additional DNA sequences in this sample encode the identical CDR3. This chain links TRBV28 with TRBJ1-5; weak D call: TRBD1 (6 bases). Trimming cost V 6 bases and J 3 bases, with 12 bases left between them. The CDR3 is made up of 14 amino acids. The germline CDR1 and CDR2 sequences are MDHEN and SYDVKM. The DNA for the CDR3 is TGTGCCAGCAGCCCGGGGGGCTCCAATCAGCCCCAGCATTTT. The encoded protein is CASSPGGSNQPQHF.

The rearrangement joins TRBV7-9 to TRBJ2-5; D not certain. Germline CDR1 and CDR2: SEHNR and FQNEAQ (reference sequence). The CDR3 is 14 residues long. V was trimmed by 2 bases and J by 2 bases, leaving 9 bases between them. The CDR3 region has the DNA TGTGCCAGCAGCTTAACGGGCCTTCAAGAGACCCAGTACTTC. Translated, it gives CASSLTGLQETQYF.

This clone has only a few counts. The rearrangement joins TRBV6-5 to TRBJ2-2; D perhaps matches TRBD1 (6 bases). The ends were cut back, 8 bases at V and 6 bases at J, with 16 bases in the middle. This CDR3 is built from 14 residues. The V gene's germline CDR1 is MNHEY and CDR2 SVGAGI. The CDR3 loop is CASQPGHRAGELFF. In nucleotides, the CDR3 is TGTGCCAGCCAACCGGGACACAGGGCCGGGGAGCTGTTTTTT.

This clone appeared once. The rearrangement links TRBV6-5 to TRBJ1-2; possible D gene TRBD1, 6 bases. Germline V lookup: CDR1 MNHEY, CDR2 SVGAGI. This CDR3 is built from 12 residues. Trimming removed 4 bases from V and 8 bases from J, with 11 bases in between. CDR3 sequence (DNA): TGTGCCAGCAGTTCGGACAGACGCGGCTACACCTTC. It translates to CASSSDRRGYTF.

This sequence joins TRBV6-5 and TRBJ1-1; 8 nucleotides align to TRBD1. The CDR3 has 15 amino acids. V lost 6 bases, J lost 5 bases, and 11 bases stayed unmatched. Germline V gene lookup returns CDR1 MNHEY and CDR2 SVGAGI. CDR3: CASSRSGTGSTEAFF. In DNA form, the CDR3 reads TGTGCCAGCAGCCGCTCCGGGACAGGCTCTACTGAAGCTTTCTTT.

The chain combines TRBV28 with TRBJ1-5; a possible D gene is TRBD1 (5 bases). This CDR3 comprises 14 residues. Germline V lookup: CDR1 MDHEN, CDR2 SYDVKM. The V end lost 3 bases, the J end lost 1 base, and 7 bases lay between the germline ends. For the CDR3, the DNA is TGTGCCAGCAGTTTCGGGGGGAGCAATCAGCCCCAGCATTTT. Residues: CASSFGGSNQPQHF.

This chain joins TRBV19 and TRBJ2-1; TRBD1 aligns across 10 bases. Trimming took 3 bases from V and 5 from J; bases not matched to a gene: 13. From germline, CDR1 is LNHDA and CDR2 SQIVND (reference sequence). This CDR3 region has 18 residues. The CDR3 bases are TGTGCCAGTAGTATCTCCGGGACAGGGGCCGCCTTCCACAATGAGCAGTTCTTC. Protein sequence: CASSISGTGAAFHNEQFF.

The chain uses TRBV5-1 and TRBJ1-2; the D gene is possibly TRBD1 (6 bases). The ends were cut back, 0 bases at V and 0 bases at J, with 15 bases in the middle. The CDR3 consists of 17 residues. Germline CDR1 SGHRS, CDR2 YFSETQ. CDR3 amino acids: CASSLEPGAHPNYGYTF. DNA for the CDR3: TGCGCCAGCAGCTTGGAGCCAGGGGCCCATCCTAACTATGGCTACACCTTC.

V and J are TRBV30 and TRBJ2-2; tentative D call: TRBD2 (6 bases). CDR1 is GTSNPN and CDR2 is SVGIG in the germline V gene (reference sequence). The CDR3 extends over 14 amino acids. Trimming removed 3 bases from V and 5 bases from J, with 13 bases in between. DNA for the CDR3: TGTGCCTGGAGAATGGGACTCGAGACCGGGGAGCTGTTTTTT. As protein: CAWRMGLETGELFF.

The V gene is TRBV19, the J gene TRBJ2-1; tentatively, D is TRBD2 (7 bases). Germline CDR1 reads LNHDA; CDR2 reads SQIVND (reference sequence). The CDR3 length is 15 residues. The ends were cut back, 7 bases at V and 0 bases at J, with 13 bases in the middle. CDR3 DNA sequence: TGTGCCAGTATGGGGGGGACAAGCTCCTACAATGAGCAGTTCTTC. The encoded protein is CASMGGTSSYNEQFF.

The genes are TRBV19 and TRBJ2-3, with D tentatively TRBD2 (5 bases). V dropped 3 bases and J dropped 2 bases, with 12 bases sitting between them. Germline CDR1 LNHDA, CDR2 SQIVND (reference sequence). CDR3 length equals 15 residues. The DNA of the CDR3 is TGTGCCAGTAGTATTGTAGCGAGGGCCACAGATACGCAGTATTTT. Its translation: CASSIVARATDTQYF. The full variable domain, rest sourced from reference TRBV19 and TRBJ2-3, is DGGITQSPKYLFRKEGQNVTLSCEQNLNHDAMYWYRQDPGQGLRLIYYSQIVNDFQKGDIAEGYSVSREKKESFPLTVTSAQKNPTAFYLCASSIVARATDTQYFGPGTRLTVL.

This clone was detected a few times. The chain has TRBV27 and TRBJ1-1; D not resolved. This CDR3 spans 13 amino acids. The germline V gene encodes CDR1 MNHEY and CDR2 SMNVEV (reference sequence). V shed 8 bases and J shed 4 bases, with 14 bases lying between them. The CDR3 sequence: CASRGGKGTEAFF. CDR3 nucleotides: TGTGCCAGCCGGGGAGGGAAGGGCACTGAAGCTTTCTTT.

This chain joins TRBV27 and TRBJ2-5, with TRBD2 matching 10 bases. This CDR3 contains 14 residues. The germline CDR1 and CDR2 sequences are MNHEY and SMNVEV (reference sequence). With V trimmed by 6 bases and J by 9 bases, 10 bases remained unmatched. The CDR3 DNA reads TGTGCCAGCAGAAGCGGGGGGGGCTCGGCGGCCCAGTACTTC. Translation gives CASRSGGGSAAQYF.

The chain carries TRBV5-4 and TRBJ2-5; D gene uncertain. The germline V gene encodes CDR1 SGHNT and CDR2 YYREEE (reference sequence). V was trimmed by 0 bases and J by 0 bases, leaving 9 bases between them. The CDR3 totals 15 residues. The CDR3 loop reads CASSLGTGYQETQYF. As DNA, the CDR3 is TGTGCCAGCAGCTTGGGGACCGGCTACCAAGAGACCCAGTACTTC.

CDR3 DNA sequence: TGTGCCAGCAGTGGGGACACTAGCACAGATACGCAGTATTTT. It specifies CASSGDTSTDTQYF. J is TRBJ2-3 and V is TRBV6-4; possibly TRBD1 for D (6 bases). Germline V gene lookup returns CDR1 MRHNA and CDR2 SNTAGT. The CDR3 runs 14 residues. Trimming cost V 4 bases and J 0 bases, with 8 bases left between them.

The rearrangement uses TRBV6-5 and TRBJ1-5, with 10 nucleotides matching TRBD1. This CDR3 contains 15 residues. J was trimmed by 3 bases and V by 5 bases; bases with no gene match: 4. Per the germline V gene, CDR1 is MNHEY and CDR2 is SVGAGI. The CDR3 here is CASSLGQGYNQPQHF. The CDR3 DNA reads TGTGCCAGCAGTCTGGGACAGGGGTACAATCAGCCCCAGCATTTT.

V usage is TRBV7-2 and J usage is TRBJ1-4; 7 bases map to TRBD1. Looked up from germline, CDR1 is SGHTA and CDR2 is FQGNSA. The CDR3 consists of 13 residues. The V and J ends lost 3 bases and 5 bases, in that order; junction bases with no gene match: 0. The CDR3 is CASSLDRNEKLFF. CDR3 in DNA: TGTGCCAGCAGCTTGGACAGGAATGAAAAACTGTTTTTT.

The chain couples TRBV10-3 to TRBJ1-2; 8 bases are shared with TRBD1. This CDR3 region has 19 residues. V shed 2 bases and J 5 bases; nucleotides not matched to a gene: 19. CDR1 and CDR2 from the germline V gene are ENHRY and SYGVKD. The CDR3 sequence: CAISEPSGRPGQEGYGYTF. For the CDR3, the DNA is TGTGCCATCAGTGAGCCCTCCGGGCGTCCGGGACAGGAAGGGTATGGCTACACCTTC.

This sequence joins TRBV6-5 and TRBJ1-2; no clear D gene. V shed 6 bases and J shed 4 bases, with 12 bases lying between them. Germline V gene sequence: CDR1 MNHEY, CDR2 SVGAGI. The CDR3 runs to 13 residues. CDR3 protein: CASSPSLAYGYTF. The CDR3 nucleotides read TGTGCCAGCAGCCCCAGTTTGGCCTATGGCTACACCTTC.

This chain links TRBV27 with TRBJ1-2; 7 bases fit TRBD1. Losses at the gene ends were 1 base for V and 4 bases for J; bases not matched to a gene: 12. The germline V gene encodes CDR1 MNHEY and CDR2 SMNVEV (reference sequence). The CDR3 is 17 amino acids. Here the CDR3 DNA reads TGTGCCAGCAGTTTATTTATCCCCAGGGGGGTCGGCTATGGCTACACCTTC. Residues: CASSLFIPRGVGYGYTF.

The chain combines TRBV6-6 with TRBJ1-5; D remains unclear. V was shortened by 8 bases and J by 7 bases, with 15 bases between the two germline ends. CDR3 length: 13 amino acids. Per germline, CDR1 MNHNY and CDR2 SVGAGI (reference sequence). This CDR3 is CASSRSDGQPQHF. The CDR3 bases are TGTGCCAGCTCCCGTAGTGACGGGCAGCCCCAGCATTTT.

The chain joins TRBV19 to TRBJ1-6; D is perhaps TRBD1 (5 bases). This CDR3 region has 17 residues. With 7 bases removed from V and 7 bases from J, the gap between germline ends came to 23 bases. Germline CDR1 reads LNHDA; CDR2 reads SQIVND (reference sequence). The CDR3: CASTPGWRGQRNSPLHF. The DNA for the CDR3 is TGTGCCAGTACCCCAGGGTGGAGGGGCCAGCGGAATTCACCCCTCCACTTT.

The CDR3 sequence: CATIPGQEKLFF. Written as DNA, the CDR3 is TGTGCCACCATCCCCGGGCAGGAAAAACTGTTTTTT. V and J are TRBV24-1 and TRBJ1-4, with D unclear. V gave up 8 bases and J gave up 8 bases, with 11 bases separating them. This CDR3 spans 12 amino acids. Germline V CDR1 and CDR2: KGHDR, SFDVKD.

The chain links TRBV7-3 to TRBJ1-1; D is unresolved. Germline lookup yields CDR1 SGHTA and CDR2 FQGTGA. CDR3 length: 18 amino acids. V was trimmed by 1 base and J by 0 bases, leaving 18 bases between them. The CDR3 coding sequence is TGTGCCAGCAGCTTAAAGGCCCGGTCAGATATTATGAACACTGAAGCTTTCTTT. This sequence encodes CASSLKARSDIMNTEAFF.

The chain carries TRBV3-1 (or the pseudogene TRBV3-2) and TRBJ1-3; D is undetermined. CDR3 length: 15 residues. Trimming removed 2 bases at V and 0 bases at J, with 8 bases between. Germline values: CDR1 LGHDT, CDR2 YNNKEL (reference sequence). The CDR3 region has the DNA TGTGCCAGCAGCCAACCCATTATCTCTGGAAACACCATATATTTT. It specifies CASSQPIISGNTIYF.

The chain recombines TRBV14 with TRBJ2-5, with D tentatively TRBD2 (5 bases). The V end was cut by 0 bases, the J end by 5 bases, with 10 bases between. Germline CDR1 reads SGHDN; CDR2 reads FVKESK. This CDR3 has 14 amino acids. CDR3 DNA sequence: TGTGCCAGCAGCCAAGATTGGGCTAGCGAGACCCAGTACTTC. Protein sequence: CASSQDWASETQYF.